The clone carrying this TCR beta chain was detected ten times or more. What it recognizes is unknown. Germline lookup yields CDR1 SGHRS and CDR2 YFSETQ. The length of the CDR3 is 12 residues. Trimming left V 5 bases short and J 7 bases short, with 13 bases between. These data come from a study of neurological immune-mediated disorders. General study findings and limits: Healthy controls had more TCR clonal expansion than multiple sclerosis, which showed the least, whereas HTLV-1-associated myelopathy showed the most.

From the 5' RACE reads, TCRdb called clonotypes with MiXCR, one entry per CDR3 protein. The data hold around 15,000 distinct CDR3 sequences, with roughly 3% observed a single time. The TCR sequence derives from a middle-aged woman in good health. Sample: CD8+ T cells from blood. The genes are TRBV5-1 and TRBJ2-7, with a tentative D call TRBD2 (5 bases). The CDR3 coding sequence is TGCGCCAGCAGAGAGGAGGATTTGGAGCAGTACTTC. Encoded protein: CASREEDLEQYF.